Each of the 22 T cell receptor beta chains below was sequenced from the same sample in a study of regulatory T cells in long-lasting Graves disease. Sequencing libraries for TCR beta were prepared with iRepertoire HTBI primers and Arm-PCR of CDR3 regions. MiXCR was run by TCRdb on the multiplex PCR reads, yielding one entry per CDR3 protein. The sample carries under 500,000 distinct CDR3 sequences, roughly 20% recorded once. The time point here: persistent/refractory GD, antithyroid drugs over 5 years with positive TRAb. PBMC-extracted RNA yielded the TCR library. The source was peripheral blood mononuclear cells (PBMCs), collected when the disease was refractory, from a patient treated with antithyroid drugs. Source of these receptors: a female donor with Graves disease.

This clonotype was counted only a few times. The rearrangement joins TRBV5-1 to TRBJ2-7; D possibly corresponds to TRBD1 (5 bases). The germline V gene has CDR1 SGHRS and CDR2 YFSETQ. The CDR3 sequence is 14 residues long. Deletions cut 0 bases from V and 4 bases from J, with 11 bases between. CDR3 bases: TGCGCCAGCAGCTTGGGCAGGGAATCTTACGAGCAGTACTTC. It specifies CASSLGRESYEQYF. The entire variable domain, with the rest obtained from reference TRBV5-1 and TRBJ2-7, is as follows: KAGVTQTPRYLIKTRGQQVTLSCSPISGHRSVSWYQQTPGQGLQFLFEYFSETQRNKGNFPGRFSGRQFSNSRSEMNVSTLELGDSALYLCASSLGRESYEQYFGPGTRLTVT.

As for this clonotype: This may be a read error: a much more frequent sequence differs by one nucleotide. The chain combines TRBV7-8 with TRBJ2-2; no clear D. V was cut by 5 bases and J by 0 bases, with 13 bases left in between. The CDR3 is 16 amino acids. Germline CDR1 reads SGHVS; CDR2 reads FQNEAQ. The CDR3 DNA sequence: TGTGCCAGCAGCGGGATTTCCGAGCCGAACACCGGGGAGCTGTTTTTT. Its protein product is CASSGISEPNTGELFF.

This sequence joins TRBV3-1 and TRBJ2-7, with 11 bases that match TRBD1. This CDR3 comprises 14 residues. The germline gives CDR1 LGHDT, CDR2 YNNKEL (reference sequence). V lost 5 bases, J lost 7 bases, and 7 bases stayed unmatched. This chain's CDR3 is CASSIGQGASEQYF. CDR3 coding DNA: TGTGCCAGCAGCATAGGACAGGGGGCGTCTGAGCAGTACTTC.

This clonotype showed up just a few times. V usage is TRBV7-2 and J usage is TRBJ1-1; D gene uncertain. The V end was cut by 3 bases, the J end by 5 bases, with 7 bases between. Germline values: CDR1 SGHTA, CDR2 FQGNSA. The CDR3 runs to 12 residues. This chain's CDR3 is CASSFPRTEAFF. The CDR3 nucleotides are TGTGCCAGCAGCTTTCCACGAACTGAAGCTTTCTTT.

This clonotype occurred a few times. Written as DNA, the CDR3 is TGTGCCACCCGGGCAGATCCAACCGGGGAGCTGTTTTTT. Translated, it gives CATRADPTGELFF. This chain connects TRBV24-1 to TRBJ2-2; D is ambiguous. CDR3 size: 13 residues. Trimming took off 9 bases at V and 5 bases at J, with 12 bases between the two ends. Germline assignment: CDR1 KGHDR and CDR2 SFDVKD.

This chain links TRBV6-1 with TRBJ1-6; D gene uncertain. The CDR3 is 15 amino acids. Germline V gives CDR1 MNHNS, CDR2 SASEGT. V was shortened by 8 bases and J by 12 bases, with 23 bases between the two germline ends. For the CDR3, the DNA is TGTGCCAGCGTCGCCGCGTGGTTTAGGAACCTACCCCTCCACTTT. Amino acids: CASVAAWFRNLPLHF.

This clonotype was recorded many times. The rearrangement links TRBV29-1 to TRBJ1-2, with D possibly matching TRBD1 (5 bases). This CDR3 is built from 14 residues. The V end lost 7 bases, the J end lost 14 bases, and 29 bases lay between the germline ends. CDR1 is SQVTM and CDR2 is ANQGSEA in the germline V gene. The CDR3 bases are TGCAGCGATTCCACGGGGACTACTATGGAGGAAGTGACCTTC. Translated, it gives CSDSTGTTMEEVTF.

The chain has TRBV28 and TRBJ2-7; D gene unclear. This CDR3 is 15 amino acids long. CDR1 is MDHEN, CDR2 SYDVKM, per germline. V was pared by 6 bases and J by 0 bases, with 15 bases between. This chain's CDR3 is CASRARALASYEQYF. The CDR3, as DNA: TGTGCCAGCAGGGCCCGGGCGTTAGCCTCCTACGAGCAGTACTTC.

This clonotype has ten or more counts. The V gene is TRBV6-5, the J gene TRBJ2-7, with 10 bases aligning to TRBD1. V was clipped by 4 bases and J by 5 bases; unmatched bases: 5. The CDR3 runs 14 residues. Germline-derived CDR1 and CDR2 are MNHEY and SVGAGI. CDR3 sequence: CASSFGQGGDEQYF. The CDR3 DNA is TGTGCCAGCAGTTTTGGACAGGGGGGCGACGAGCAGTACTTC.

The genes are TRBV10-3 and TRBJ1-5, with TRBD1 as a possible D gene (5 bases). V lost 0 bases and J 2 bases, leaving 8 bases between the germline ends. The germline V gene encodes CDR1 ENHRY and CDR2 SYGVKD. The CDR3 runs 15 residues. CDR3 region: CAISESGGRNQPQHF. The CDR3 DNA reads as TGTGCCATCAGTGAGTCGGGGGGACGCAATCAGCCCCAGCATTTT.

CDR3 in DNA: TGCGCCAGCAGCTTGGGGACTAGCGGGAGTGAGCAGTTCTTC. Amino acid sequence: CASSLGTSGSEQFF. The rearrangement links TRBV5-1 to TRBJ2-1; the match to TRBD2 covers 13 bases. CDR1 SGHRS and CDR2 YFSETQ come from the germline V gene. V dropped 0 bases and J dropped 9; count of bases not matched to a gene: 0. The CDR3 runs to 14 residues. The entire variable domain, with the rest obtained from reference TRBV5-1 and TRBJ2-1, is as follows: KAGVTQTPRYLIKTRGQQVTLSCSPISGHRSVSWYQQTPGQGLQFLFEYFSETQRNKGNFPGRFSGRQFSNSRSEMNVSTLELGDSALYLCASSLGTSGSEQFFGPGTRLTVL.

This clonotype was detected ten times or more. The chain combines TRBV20-1 with TRBJ1-5, with D unresolved. The CDR3 runs to 17 residues. V shed 1 base and J shed 6 bases, with 22 bases lying between them. Germline V gene lookup returns CDR1 DFQATT and CDR2 SNEGSKA (reference sequence). The CDR3 sequence: CSARAPGPRTHGQPQHF. The CDR3 nucleotides read TGCAGTGCTAGAGCACCGGGCCCGCGTACGCACGGTCAGCCCCAGCATTTT.

At least ten counts were recorded for this clonotype. This chain uses TRBV2 with TRBJ2-5; the match to TRBD1 covers 8 bases. This CDR3 comprises 16 residues. The trim removed 5 bases at V and 4 bases at J, leaving 12 bases unmatched. The V gene's germline CDR1 is SNHLY and CDR2 FYNNEI. The CDR3 spells CASSIYPGGAGETQYF. CDR3 nucleotides: TGTGCCAGCAGTATATACCCAGGGGGCGCGGGAGAGACCCAGTACTTC.

This clonotype occurred many times. The V and J genes are TRBV24-1 and TRBJ1-1; no clear D gene. The V gene lost 1 base and the J gene lost 7 bases, with 6 bases spanning the gap. The germline V gene encodes CDR1 KGHDR and CDR2 SFDVKD. The CDR3 contains 12 residues. Here the CDR3 reads CATSDLRGEAFF. CDR3 bases: TGTGCCACCAGTGATTTAAGAGGTGAAGCTTTCTTT.

This chain connects TRBV11-1 to TRBJ2-7, with D perhaps matching TRBD1 (5 bases). The CDR3 length is 14 residues. V shed 5 bases and J shed 1 base, with 12 bases lying between them. The germline gives CDR1 SGHAT, CDR2 FQDESV (reference sequence). DNA of the CDR3: TGTGCCAGCAGCCCTGGGGCGGCTTCCTACGAGCAGTACTTC. This gives the protein CASSPGAASYEQYF.

The rearrangement links TRBV4-1 to TRBJ2-2; 12 nucleotides agree with TRBD2. The length of the CDR3 is 19 residues. V gave up 0 bases and J gave up 4 bases; unmatched junction bases: 9. Germline V lookup: CDR1 MGHRA, CDR2 YSYEKL. In DNA form, the CDR3 reads TGCGCCAGCAGCCAAGAGCACCTAGCGGGAGGGCCGGTCACCGGGGAGCTGTTTTTT. Protein sequence: CASSQEHLAGGPVTGELFF.

V usage is TRBV18 and J usage is TRBJ1-2; D ambiguous. V was cut by 5 bases and J by 4 bases, with 14 bases left in between. The CDR3 is 14 amino acids. CDR1 KGHSH and CDR2 LQKENI come from the germline V gene. The CDR3 region is CASSSSGSSYGYTF. The CDR3 nucleotides are TGTGCCAGCTCAAGCTCGGGGTCTAGCTATGGCTACACCTTC.

This clonotype was seen repeatedly, ten times or more. The J gene is TRBJ2-7, the V gene TRBV28, with D unresolved. Germline V gene data show CDR1 as MDHEN and CDR2 as SYDVKM. The CDR3 spans 13 residues. Trimming left V 4 bases short and J 6 bases short, with 13 bases between. CDR3: CASSSEIWGEQYF. The CDR3 DNA is TGTGCCAGCAGTTCAGAGATTTGGGGCGAGCAGTACTTC. Together with reference TRBV28 and TRBJ2-7, the CDR3 gives the full variable domain: DVKVTQSSRYLVKRTGEKVFLECVQDMDHENMFWYRQDPGLGLRLIYFSYDVKMKEKGDIPEGYSVSREKKERFSLILESASTNQTSMYLCASSSEIWGEQYFGPGTRLTVT.

The gene calls are TRBV9 and TRBJ1-1, with 7 bases that match TRBD1. V shed 4 bases, J shed 4 bases, and the junction held 4 bases outside the gene matches. CDR1 and CDR2 from the germline V gene are SGDLS and YYNGEE. The CDR3 runs 13 residues. The CDR3 nucleotides read TGTGCCAGCAGCTCTCGACAGGGCACTGAAGCTTTCTTT. Protein: CASSSRQGTEAFF.

For this clonotype: This may be a read error: a much more frequent sequence differs by one nucleotide. It is likely a read error, because the conserved phenylalanine at the end of the CDR3 is missing. CDR3 DNA: TGTGCCAGCAGCCCCCTCCGACGCTTACCGGGGAACTATGGCTACACCCTC. It yields the protein CASSPLRRLPGNYGYTL. The rearrangement links TRBV11-2 to TRBJ1-2; D ambiguous. V lost 5 bases to trimming and J lost 2 bases, with 21 bases between them. CDR1 is SGHAT and CDR2 is FQNNGV in the germline V gene. The CDR3 covers 17 residues.

V usage is TRBV20-1 and J usage is TRBJ2-5; 9 nucleotides align to TRBD2. This CDR3 has 13 amino acids. Germline CDR1 DFQATT, CDR2 SNEGSKA (reference sequence). Unmatched junction bases numbered 6, after V lost 6 bases and J lost 4 bases. In DNA form, the CDR3 reads TGCAGTGCCTCCCCGACTAGCGGAGAGACCCAGTACTTC. Protein product: CSASPTSGETQYF.

Ten or more counts support this clonotype. The V gene is TRBV6-1, the J gene TRBJ2-5; 11 nucleotides line up with TRBD2. V dropped 3 bases and J dropped 4; count of bases not matched to a gene: 7. Germline-derived CDR1 and CDR2 are MNHNS and SASEGT. The CDR3 has 16 amino acids. The CDR3 is CASSERLAGFLETQYF. The CDR3 DNA sequence: TGTGCCAGCAGTGAGCGACTAGCGGGATTTCTAGAGACCCAGTACTTC.